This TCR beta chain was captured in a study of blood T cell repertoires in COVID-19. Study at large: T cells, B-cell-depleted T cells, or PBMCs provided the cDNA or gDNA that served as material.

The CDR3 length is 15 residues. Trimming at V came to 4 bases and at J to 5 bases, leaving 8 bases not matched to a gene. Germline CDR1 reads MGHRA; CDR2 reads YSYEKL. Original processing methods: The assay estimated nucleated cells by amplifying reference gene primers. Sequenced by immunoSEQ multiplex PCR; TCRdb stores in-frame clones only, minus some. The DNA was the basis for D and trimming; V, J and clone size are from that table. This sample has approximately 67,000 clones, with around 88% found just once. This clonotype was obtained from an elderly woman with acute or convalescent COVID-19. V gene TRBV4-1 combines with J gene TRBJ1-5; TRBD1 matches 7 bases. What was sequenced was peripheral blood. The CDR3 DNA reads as TGCGCCAGCAGCCTTACGGACAGGACGGATCAGCCCCAGCATTTT. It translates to CASSLTDRTDQPQHF.